This T cell receptor beta chain was recovered during a study of OX40 agonist ivuxolimab in advanced cancers. In the study overall: Patients were given ivuxolimab, an antibody that agonizes OX40 (CD134). Partial responses occurred in Three dose-escalation patients, one with hepatocellular carcinoma and two with cutaneous melanoma. Study conclusions and caveats: The study found among the lowest clonal expansion in partial responders at 0.1-3.0 mg/kg.

V was clipped by 0 bases and J by 7 bases, with 8 bases between them. The CDR3 is made up of 14 amino acids. CDR1 is SGHKS, CDR2 YYEKEE, per germline (reference sequence). As concerns this clone: Antigen unknown.

TCRdb keeps only in-frame clones here, not all; method: immunoSEQ multiplex PCR. The sample carries 55,000 to 80,000 clones, 70% to 90% recorded once. Blood sampling took place at baseline, cycle 4 day 1, and cycle 7 day 1. This chain uses TRBV5-5 with TRBJ1-6; D is unresolved. Specimen: CD4+ or CD8+ T cells sorted from blood, collected in a trial of the OX40 agonist ivuxolimab. The origin of this receptor is an adult with an advanced solid tumor such as melanoma, head and neck, liver or kidney cancer. The CDR3 is CASSLEQTNSPLHF. Here the CDR3 DNA reads TGTGCCAGCAGCTTGGAACAGACAAATTCACCCCTCCACTTT.